This entry lists 9 T cell receptor beta chains sequenced from one sample in a study of esophageal squamous cell carcinoma under preoperative chemotherapy. TCRdb recomputed calls from the PCR reads with MiXCR, one row per CDR3 protein. Of some 32,000 distinct CDR3 sequences listed, under 60% are singletons. Sample time point: after preoperative PTX-NDP chemotherapy. Sampling was carried out from a patient given preoperative chemotherapy. Source of these receptors: a human donor with esophageal squamous cell carcinoma. The donor label of this sample is uncertain.

This clonotype was counted at least ten times. This could be a read error, since a much larger clone is one nucleotide away. The chain joins TRBV6-1 to TRBJ2-1, with D possibly being TRBD2 (5 bases). The germline CDR1 and CDR2 sequences are MNHNS and SASEGT. V gave up 1 base and J gave up 10 bases, with 17 bases separating them. The CDR3 spans 15 residues. In nucleotides, the CDR3 is TGTGCCAGCAGTGAAGATGGGAGACCTTCCTACGAGCAGTTCTTC. This gives the protein CASSEDGRPSYEQFF.

In the case of this clonotype: At one end the junction does not follow the germline gene, possibly because of a read error. CDR3 region: CASSLKPGRGAKDMQYF. In DNA form, the CDR3 reads TGTGCCAGCAGCCTCAAACCGGGGCGGGGGGCCAAAGACATGCAGTATTTC. The chain joins TRBV7-3 to TRBJ2-3, with 8 bases identical to TRBD2. Germline V gene sequence: CDR1 SGHTA, CDR2 FQGTGA. This CDR3 has 17 amino acids.

This clonotype has just one count. One end of the junction does not line up with germline, which may come from a read error. The CDR3 DNA reads as TGTGCCAGCAGCAACCTAGCGGGGTGGCCCAAAAATACGCAGTATTTC. It yields the protein CASSNLAGWPKNTQYF. V usage is TRBV7-8 and J usage is TRBJ2-3; 9 positions match TRBD2. The CDR3 runs to 16 residues. Germline V gene data show CDR1 as SGHVS and CDR2 as FQNEAQ.

The V gene is TRBV12-3 or TRBV12-4, the J gene TRBJ2-1, with TRBD2 identical over 13 bases. Matching the DNA end better, TRBJ2-7 makes the J call doubtful. The CDR3 extends over 15 amino acids. The CDR3 sequence: CASSSGLAGAKEQYF. The CDR3 nucleotides are TGTGCCAGCAGTTCCGGACTAGCGGGAGCCAAGGAGCAGTACTTC.

The V gene is TRBV7-3, the J gene TRBJ2-2; unclear D gene. This CDR3 is 11 amino acids long. Germline-derived CDR1 and CDR2 are SGHTA and FQGTGA. With 4 bases removed from V and 8 bases from J, the gap between germline ends came to 5 bases. CDR3 DNA: TGTGCCAGCAGCTCCCAGGGGGAGCTGTTTTTT. As protein: CASSSQGELFF.

The chain joins TRBV11-3 to TRBJ2-3, with TRBD2 matching over 7 bases. The J call may be incorrect, as the DNA end agrees better with TRBJ2-7. Germline-derived CDR1 and CDR2 are SGHNT and YENEEA. The CDR3 has 17 residues. As DNA, the CDR3 is TGTGCCAGCAGCGTGGAGGTCGGGAGCGGGGATGTAGAGACGCAGTACTTC. Translated: CASSVEVGSGDVETQYF.

On this clonotype: The junction does not match germline at one end; this may be a read error. V usage is TRBV7-6 and J usage is TRBJ2-3, with 8 nucleotides matching TRBD2. The J call may be wrong; the DNA end is better matched by TRBJ2-7. CDR3 length: 14 residues. Germline loops: CDR1 SGHVS, CDR2 FNYEAQ. The DNA of the CDR3 is TGTGCGAGCAGCGGGGGCCGTGGCCCAGATACGCAGTACTTC. Translated: CASSGGRGPDTQYF.

The chain carries TRBV11-1 and TRBJ2-7; D uncertain. The CDR3 is 13 amino acids. Trimming left V 5 bases short and J 3 bases short, with 11 bases between. The germline CDR1 and CDR2 sequences are SGHAT and FQDESV (reference sequence). The CDR3: CASSLGRIYEQYF. CDR3 DNA sequence: TGTGCCAGCAGCCTAGGACGGATCTACGAGCAGTACTTC. The entire variable domain, with the rest obtained from reference TRBV11-1 and TRBJ2-7, is as follows: EAEVAQSPRYKITEKSQAVAFWCDPISGHATLYWYRQILGQGPELLVQFQDESVVDDSQLPKDRFSAERLKGVDSTLKIQPAELGDSAMYLCASSLGRIYEQYFGPGTRLTVT.

CDR3 coding DNA: TGTGCCAGCAGTGTCACGGGGGGGGGCGGCACAGATACTCAGTACTTC. Amino acids: CASSVTGGGGTDTQYF. The V and J genes are TRBV12-3 or TRBV12-4 and TRBJ2-4, with 8 bases matching TRBD2. CDR3 length: 16 residues. Trimming removed 5 bases from V and 12 bases from J; junction bases left unmatched: 18.